This entry features one TCR beta chain sequence. This sample's TCRbeta library carried unique molecular identifier barcodes. TCRdb re-called the PCR reads with MiXCR, one entry per CDR3 protein. Among about 830,000 distinct CDR3 sequences listed, roughly 15% were seen once. The sample comes from a study of T-cell reconstitution after alpha-beta-depleted transplantation in children. In germline, CDR1 is MDHEN, CDR2 SYDVKM. V was clipped by 6 bases and J by 8 bases, with 19 bases between them. This CDR3 has 14 residues. This clonotype was obtained from a male patient under 18 who had a stem cell transplant for acute lymphoblastic leukemia, so the T cells may come from the graft donor. Sequencing was performed on PBMCs, mostly from graft donor cells, taken 360 days after TCRalphabeta/CD19-depleted stem cell transplant. This chain joins TRBV28 and TRBJ1-2, with D possibly being TRBD1 (5 bases). DNA for the CDR3: TGTGCCAGCAGCTTGACAGTGCCCAGCCTGGGCTACACCTTC. It specifies CASSLTVPSLGYTF.